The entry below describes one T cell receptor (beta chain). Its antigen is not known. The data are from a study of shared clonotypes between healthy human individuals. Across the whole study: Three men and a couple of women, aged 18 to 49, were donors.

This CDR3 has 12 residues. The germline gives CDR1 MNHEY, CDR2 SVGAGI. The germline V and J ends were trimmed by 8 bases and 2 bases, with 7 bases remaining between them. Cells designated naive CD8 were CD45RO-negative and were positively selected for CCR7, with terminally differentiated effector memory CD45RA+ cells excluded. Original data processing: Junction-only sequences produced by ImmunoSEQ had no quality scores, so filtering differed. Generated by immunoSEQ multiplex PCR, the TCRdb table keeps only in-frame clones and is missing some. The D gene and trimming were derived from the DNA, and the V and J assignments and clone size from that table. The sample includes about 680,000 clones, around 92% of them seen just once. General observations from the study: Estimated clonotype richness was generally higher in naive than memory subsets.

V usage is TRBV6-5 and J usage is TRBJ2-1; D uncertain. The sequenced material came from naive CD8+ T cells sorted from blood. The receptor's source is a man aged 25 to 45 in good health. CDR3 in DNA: TGTGCCAGCTACACTACCTACAATGAGCAGTTCTTC. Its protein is CASYTTYNEQFF.